Listed below are T cell receptor beta chains from one sample, sequenced in a study of blood T cell repertoires in COVID-19. Method: immunoSEQ multiplex PCR; TCRdb's copy keeps in-frame clones and lacks some. Of about 48,000 clones in the sample, approximately 90% were seen once. Specimen: peripheral blood. Receptors originate from a woman of 80 years or more with COVID-19, enrolled during active disease. CDR3s include the opening cysteine and the closing phenylalanine or tryptophan. A D gene is named only where the DNA matches it firmly. Some rows mark clone size as missing; the rest say once, few, many or name a class of expanded clone.

v_gene: TRBV10-3
abundance: -
j_gene: TRBJ2-1
d_gene: TRBD2
CDR3aa: CAISEIGTSGRGAYNEQFF
CDR3nt: TGTGCCATCAGTGAGATTGGGACTAGCGGGAGGGGGGCCTACAATGAGCAGTTCTTC

v_gene: TRBV2
abundance: -
j_gene: TRBJ1-2
d_gene: -
CDR3aa: CASRPDIGGYTF
CDR3nt: TGTGCCAGCAGACCCGACATTGGTGGCTACACCTTC

v_gene: TRBV14
abundance: -
j_gene: TRBJ1-5
d_gene: TRBD1
CDR3aa: CASSQDRESNQPQHF
CDR3nt: TGTGCCAGCAGCCAGGACAGGGAAAGCAATCAGCCCCAGCATTTT

v_gene: TRBV6-5
abundance: -
j_gene: TRBJ1-1
d_gene: -
CDR3aa: CASSYSWTVNTEAFF
CDR3nt: TGTGCCAGCAGTTACTCGTGGACAGTGAACACTGAAGCTTTCTTT

v_gene: TRBV5-6
abundance: -
j_gene: TRBJ2-7
d_gene: -
CDR3aa: CASRGRGFTYEQYF
CDR3nt: TGTGCCAGCAGGGGGAGAGGTTTCACCTACGAGCAGTACTTC

v_gene: TRBV3-1/TRBV3-2
abundance: -
j_gene: TRBJ2-1
d_gene: TRBD1
CDR3aa: CASSLQGARNEQFF
CDR3nt: TGTGCCAGCAGCTTACAGGGGGCGCGAAATGAGCAGTTCTTC

v_gene: TRBV5-6
abundance: -
j_gene: TRBJ2-7
d_gene: TRBD2
CDR3aa: CASSPDTSGGPSYEQYF
CDR3nt: TGTGCCAGCAGCCCCGATACTAGCGGGGGGCCTTCCTACGAGCAGTACTTC

v_gene: TRBV3-1/TRBV3-2
abundance: -
j_gene: TRBJ1-2
d_gene: -
CDR3aa: CASSLRQAPAFAF
CDR3nt: TGTGCCAGCAGCCTCCGACAGGCCCCGGCTTTTGCCTTC

v_gene: TRBV6-5
abundance: -
j_gene: TRBJ1-2
d_gene: TRBD1
CDR3aa: CASTWNRGNYGYTF
CDR3nt: TGTGCCAGCACCTGGAACAGGGGAAACTATGGCTACACCTTC

v_gene: TRBV27
abundance: -
j_gene: TRBJ1-5
d_gene: TRBD1
CDR3aa: CASSLLYRGRNHQPQHF
CDR3nt: TGTGCCAGCAGTTTATTATACAGGGGCCGTAACCATCAGCCCCAGCATTTT

v_gene: TRBV6-5
abundance: -
j_gene: TRBJ2-7
d_gene: TRBD2
CDR3aa: CASTGLAGSPYEQYF
CDR3nt: TGTGCCAGCACCGGACTAGCGGGTTCACCCTACGAGCAGTACTTC

v_gene: TRBV18
abundance: few
j_gene: TRBJ1-2
d_gene: TRBD1
CDR3aa: CASSKGQNSYTF
CDR3nt: TGTGCCAGCTCAAAGGGACAGAACAGCTACACCTTC

v_gene: TRBV11-2
abundance: -
j_gene: TRBJ1-2
d_gene: -
CDR3aa: CASSLGEARYGYTF
CDR3nt: TGTGCCAGCAGCTTAGGTGAGGCTAGGTATGGCTACACCTTC

v_gene: TRBV21-1
abundance: -
j_gene: TRBJ2-1
d_gene: -
CDR3aa: CASSQTSRTSGNDEQFF
CDR3nt: TGTGCCAGCAGCCAAACGTCCAGGACTAGCGGGAACGATGAGCAGTTCTTC

v_gene: TRBV7-9
abundance: -
j_gene: TRBJ1-5
d_gene: TRBD1
CDR3aa: CASSQGDISNQPQHF
CDR3nt: TGTGCCAGCAGCCAGGGGGACATTAGCAATCAGCCCCAGCATTTT

v_gene: TRBV5-6
abundance: -
j_gene: TRBJ1-1
d_gene: -
CDR3aa: CASSLGPRGTEAFF
CDR3nt: TGTGCCAGCAGCTTGGGTCCCAGGGGCACTGAAGCTTTCTTT

v_gene: TRBV6-5
abundance: few
j_gene: TRBJ1-1
d_gene: TRBD1
CDR3aa: CASSRGQGSTEAFF
CDR3nt: TGTGCCAGCAGTCGAGGACAGGGTAGCACTGAAGCTTTCTTT

v_gene: TRBV5-1
abundance: -
j_gene: TRBJ2-1
d_gene: TRBD1
CDR3aa: CASSLTPLGQGSYNEQFF
CDR3nt: TGCGCCAGCAGCTTAACCCCGTTGGGACAGGGGTCCTACAATGAGCAGTTCTTC

v_gene: TRBV7-2
abundance: -
j_gene: TRBJ1-1
d_gene: -
CDR3aa: CASSSRGGGNTEAFF
CDR3nt: TGTGCCAGCAGTTCTCGCGGAGGTGGGAACACTGAAGCTTTCTTT

v_gene: TRBV11-2
abundance: medium-sized
j_gene: TRBJ2-7
d_gene: -
CDR3aa: CASSGIGGYHEQYF
CDR3nt: TGTGCCAGCAGCGGGATCGGGGGTTACCACGAGCAGTACTTC

v_gene: TRBV6-1
abundance: -
j_gene: TRBJ2-1
d_gene: -
CDR3aa: CASSELIGGSYNEQFF
CDR3nt: TGTGCCAGCAGTGAACTCATAGGGGGCTCCTACAATGAGCAGTTCTTC

v_gene: TRBV6-5
abundance: -
j_gene: TRBJ1-5
d_gene: TRBD1
CDR3aa: CATHSGQRSREPQHF
CDR3nt: TGTGCCACTCACTCGGGACAGAGGAGCAGGGAGCCCCAGCATTTT

v_gene: TRBV7-9
abundance: -
j_gene: TRBJ1-5
d_gene: TRBD1
CDR3aa: CASMTDRDNQPQHF
CDR3nt: TGTGCCAGCATGACTGACAGGGACAATCAGCCCCAGCATTTT

v_gene: TRBV7-9
abundance: -
j_gene: TRBJ2-2
d_gene: TRBD2
CDR3aa: CASSITLADPNTGELFF
CDR3nt: TGTGCCAGCAGCATAACACTAGCGGACCCGAACACCGGGGAGCTGTTTTTT